This TCR beta chain stems from a study of T cells after posttransplantation cyclophosphamide. Peripheral blood was collected from the related graft donor on the marrow donation day. The table came from immunoSEQ multiplex PCR; TCRdb's copy has only in-frame clones and leaves some out. Of 66,000 or so clones detected, 85% to 95% appear once; the ten largest clones hold nearly 3%. The length of the CDR3 is 15 residues. With V trimmed by 7 bases and J by 5 bases, 11 bases remained unmatched. Per germline, CDR1 LNHDA and CDR2 SQIVND (reference sequence). Of note for this clone: Its specificity is unknown.

The study, taken as a whole, reports: After PTCy, TRB diversity resembled that of CNI/methotrexate controls. Later post-transplant blood repertoires were often dominated by donor CD8+ memory clones.

The chain employs TRBV19 and TRBJ1-1, with 9 bases that match TRBD1. This receptor was taken from a woman in her 30s in good health and a related stem cell transplant donor. The specimen sequenced was PBMCs. In nucleotides, the CDR3 is TGTGCCAGTACCTCCATTGGGACAGGGAGTACTGAAGCTTTCTTT. Protein product: CASTSIGTGSTEAFF.